These T cell receptor beta chains were read from a single sample in a study of blood T cell repertoires in COVID-19. Method: immunoSEQ multiplex PCR; TCRdb's copy keeps in-frame clones and lacks some. Of about 220,000 clones detected, roughly 84% appear once; the ten largest clones hold approximately 2.6%. Sequences were obtained from peripheral blood. These receptors all come from a man in his fifties or sixties who had recovered from COVID-19. Each CDR3 is given with its conserved first and last residue. The D gene is left open where the match is weak. Clone size is given for some rows only: seen once, a few or many times, or a class if the clone is expanded.

D	size	V	J	DNA	CDR3
TRBD2	.	TRBV25-1	TRBJ2-1	TGTGCCAGCAGGGGCAGTGCTAGCGGGAGGGCAAATGAGCAGTTCTTC	CASRGSASGRANEQFF
.	.	TRBV7-9	TRBJ2-3	TGTGCCAGCAGCCCACCCCCCAGGACAGATACGCAGTATTTT	CASSPPPRTDTQYF
.	.	TRBV24-1	TRBJ2-7	TGTGCCGTCAGGGTTCCCCACTACGAGCAGTACTTC	CAVRVPHYEQYF
.	.	TRBV19	TRBJ2-7	TGTGCCAGTAGTATTCTCTCCGGGGTCGGCGTAAAGGAGCAGTACTTC	CASSILSGVGVKEQYF
.	.	TRBV9	TRBJ2-5	TGTGCCAGCAGCGTAGTAGCAGAAGGCTTCCAAGAGACCCAGTACTTC	CASSVVAEGFQETQYF
TRBD2	few	TRBV5-1	TRBJ2-7	TGCGCCAGCAGCCATCTCCCTGCGTCAGCGGGAGGCTCCTACGAGCAGTACTTC	CASSHLPASAGGSYEQYF
TRBD1	.	TRBV19	TRBJ1-4	TGTGCCAGTAGTATAGACGGGACAGGGGGGACTAATGAAAAACTGTTTTTT	CASSIDGTGGTNEKLFF
TRBD1	few	TRBV19	TRBJ2-4	TGTGCCAGTAGACCGGGACAGGGTGGCAAAAACATTCAGTACTTC	CASRPGQGGKNIQYF
TRBD2	.	TRBV4-1	TRBJ2-2	TGCGCCAGCAGCCACACCAGACTAGCGGGATACACCGGGGAGCTGTTTTTT	CASSHTRLAGYTGELFF
TRBD2	.	TRBV3-1/TRBV3-2	TRBJ2-1	TGTGCCAGCAGCTGGGCCGGGACTAGCGGGAGCAATGAGCAGTTCTTC	CASSWAGTSGSNEQFF
.	once	TRBV18	TRBJ1-4	TGTGCCAGCTCACCAATCGGCAGCTCCTCGCGGGGCGAAAAACTGTTTTTT	CASSPIGSSSRGEKLFF
TRBD1	.	TRBV2	TRBJ2-3	TGTGCCAGCAGTGAGTACAGGGGGGCAGATACGCAGTATTTT	CASSEYRGADTQYF
TRBD1	once	TRBV11-2	TRBJ2-3	TGTGCCAGCACTCGGACAGGGAGGACAGATACGCAGTATTTT	CASTRTGRTDTQYF
.	.	TRBV6-5	TRBJ1-4	TGTGCCAGCAGTCCGGGACACGGTAATGAAAAACTGTTTTTT	CASSPGHGNEKLFF
.	.	TRBV6-6	TRBJ1-5	TGTGCCAGCAGCAGGGTTAGCAATCAGCCCCAGCATTTT	CASSRVSNQPQHF
.	.	TRBV3-1/TRBV3-2	TRBJ1-3	TGTGCCAGCAGCCTCATCAGGGGAGGGTTTGGAAACACCATATATTTT	CASSLIRGGFGNTIYF
TRBD2	.	TRBV5-1	TRBJ2-7	TGCGCCAGCAGCCTGGCTGCGGGAGGGCCTCGGGAGCAGTACTTC	CASSLAAGGPREQYF
TRBD1	.	TRBV28	TRBJ2-1	TGTGCCAGCAGTACCGGGACAGTATACAATGAGCAGTTCTTC	CASSTGTVYNEQFF
TRBD2	.	TRBV5-1	TRBJ2-3	TGCGCCAGCAGCTTGGCGCCTAGCGGGAGTCCCACAGATACGCAGTATTTT	CASSLAPSGSPTDTQYF
TRBD1	.	TRBV5-1	TRBJ1-2	TGCGCCAGCAGCTTGGGCGGACAGGGGAGAAACTATGGCTACACCTTC	CASSLGGQGRNYGYTF
TRBD2	few	TRBV2	TRBJ2-7	TGTGCCAGCCGGGGGGGCTACGAGCAGTACTTC	CASRGGYEQYF
TRBD1	.	TRBV5-4	TRBJ2-7	TGTGCCAGCAGCTTGTCCGACAGGGTCTACGAGCAGTACTTC	CASSLSDRVYEQYF
TRBD2	.	TRBV28	TRBJ2-1	TGTGCCAGCAGAGGACTAGCGGGAGGCGAACGTTTTTACAATGAGCAGTTCTTC	CASRGLAGGERFYNEQFF
TRBD1	.	TRBV30	TRBJ2-4	TGTGCCTGGAGTGTCAGGGGGCAAATGGCCATTCAGTACTTC	CAWSVRGQMAIQYF
TRBD2	once	TRBV4-2	TRBJ2-7	TGTGCCAGCAGCCTCTTCCGGTCTAGCGGGATTGACGAGCAGTACTTC	CASSLFRSSGIDEQYF
.	.	TRBV5-5	TRBJ1-2	TGTGCCAGCAGCATACCGGGACTGGAGGACTATGGCTACACCTTC	CASSIPGLEDYGYTF
.	.	TRBV9	TRBJ1-3	TGTGCCAGCAGCACCCTACAGGGCCTCTCTGGAAACACCATATATTTT	CASSTLQGLSGNTIYF
.	.	TRBV13	TRBJ2-1	TGTGCCAGCAGCTTAGTCAGCGGGCGTCGGTTCTTC	CASSLVSGRRFF
.	few	TRBV6-1	TRBJ2-1	TGTGCCAGCAGCGAACCGGAGACAGATGACTACAATGAGCAGTTCTTC	CASSEPETDDYNEQFF
.	.	TRBV29-1	TRBJ1-2	TGCAGCGTTGGGTCCACAGGGCGAGACGCGGGCTATGGCTACACCTTC	CSVGSTGRDAGYGYTF
.	once	TRBV29-1	TRBJ1-1	TGCAGCGTCTTCAGGGGATTGAACACTGAAGCTTTCTTT	CSVFRGLNTEAFF